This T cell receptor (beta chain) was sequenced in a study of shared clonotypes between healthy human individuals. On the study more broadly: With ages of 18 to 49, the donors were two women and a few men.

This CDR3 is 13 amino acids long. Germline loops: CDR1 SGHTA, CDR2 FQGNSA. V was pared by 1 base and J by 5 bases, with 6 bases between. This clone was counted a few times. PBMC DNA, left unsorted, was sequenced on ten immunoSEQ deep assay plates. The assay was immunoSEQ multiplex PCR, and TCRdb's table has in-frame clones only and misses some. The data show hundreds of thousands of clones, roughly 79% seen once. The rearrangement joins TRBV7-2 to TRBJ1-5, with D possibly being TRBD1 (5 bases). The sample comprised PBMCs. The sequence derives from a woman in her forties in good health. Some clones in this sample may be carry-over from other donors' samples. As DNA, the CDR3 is TGTGCCAGCAGCTTAGGGGGGGATCAGCCCCAGCATTTT. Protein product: CASSLGGDQPQHF.